This passage covers 31 T cell receptor beta chains from one sample sequenced in a study of glioma-infiltrating T cells after dendritic cell vaccination. Clones were read by immunoSEQ multiplex PCR, and TCRdb kept only the in-frame ones, dropping some. The sample records just under 60,000 clones, approximately 80% being singletons. Time point defined: after dendritic cell vaccination, including at tumor progression/relapse. The starting material was blood, obtained after dendritic cell vaccination. All receptors derive from a human donor with glioblastoma.

The chain employs TRBV6-1 and TRBJ1-3; D gene uncertain. Trimming cost V 8 bases and J 4 bases, with 12 bases left between them. This CDR3 contains 13 residues. Germline-derived CDR1 and CDR2 are MNHNS and SASEGT. CDR3 region: CASDLGEGNTIYF. The CDR3 nucleotides read TGTGCCAGCGACTTGGGAGAGGGAAACACCATATATTTT.

The rearrangement links TRBV6-5 to TRBJ1-3, with a tentative D call TRBD1 (6 bases). This CDR3 contains 16 residues. V lost 3 bases and J 0 bases, leaving 12 bases between the germline ends. Germline V lookup: CDR1 MNHEY, CDR2 SVGAGI. The CDR3 spells CASSYRGAYSGNTIYF. CDR3 bases: TGTGCCAGCAGTTATCGGGGGGCTTACTCTGGAAACACCATATATTTT.

The chain recombines TRBV9 with TRBJ2-1, with 10 bases fitting TRBD2. V lost 7 bases, J lost 5 bases, and 12 bases stayed unmatched. This CDR3 has 16 amino acids. CDR1 is SGDLS and CDR2 is YYNGEE in the germline V gene. The CDR3 loop reads CASGPPTSGKNNEQFF. The CDR3, as DNA: TGTGCCAGCGGACCCCCCACTAGCGGGAAAAACAATGAGCAGTTCTTC. Full variable domain (remainder filled in from reference TRBV9 and TRBJ2-1): DSGVTQTPKHLITATGQRVTLRCSPRSGDLSVYWYQQSLDQGLQFLIQYYNGEERAKGNILERFSAQQFPDLHSELNLSSLELGDSALYFCASGPPTSGKNNEQFFGPGTRLTVL.

This clone was seen just once. The chain links TRBV15 to TRBJ2-6, with 10 bases that match TRBD2. CDR3 length equals 17 residues. V shed 6 bases, J shed 4 bases, and the junction held 9 bases outside the gene matches. Per germline, CDR1 LNHNV and CDR2 YYDKDF (reference sequence). CDR3 in DNA: TGTGCCACCAGGAGCGGGGGGGGCCCTCGGGGGGCCAACGTCCTGACTTTC. Its protein product is CATRSGGGPRGANVLTF.

V usage is TRBV7-6 and J usage is TRBJ1-1; D may be TRBD1 (6 bases). Trimming took off 3 bases at V and 4 bases at J, with 9 bases between the two ends. The CDR3 has 13 residues. CDR1 is SGHVS and CDR2 is FNYEAQ in the germline V gene. The CDR3 coding sequence is TGTGCCAGCAGCTTGGGGGCCTCCACTGAAGCTTTCTTT. Translation gives CASSLGASTEAFF.

The CDR3 reads CASSLVVETEAFF. The DNA of the CDR3 is TGTGCCAGCAGCTTAGTTGTTGAGACTGAAGCTTTCTTT. The J gene is TRBJ1-1, the V gene TRBV7-8; D not resolved. Germline V gene data show CDR1 as SGHVS and CDR2 as FQNEAQ. V was shortened by 1 base and J by 5 bases, with 8 bases between the two germline ends. The CDR3 is 13 residues long.

V is TRBV4-1 and J is TRBJ2-3; 9 nucleotides align to TRBD1. The germline CDR1 and CDR2 sequences are MGHRA and YSYEKL. The CDR3 is made up of 18 amino acids. The V segment lost 5 bases and the J segment 4 bases; nucleotides outside the gene matches: 16. This chain's CDR3 is CASSDFPPDRGGPDTQYF. CDR3 nucleotide sequence: TGCGCCAGCAGCGACTTTCCCCCGGACAGGGGTGGTCCAGATACGCAGTATTTT.

The chain uses TRBV28 and TRBJ2-5, with D perhaps matching TRBD2 (5 bases). Trimming removed 6 bases from V and 8 bases from J, with 19 bases in between. There are 14 residues in the CDR3. CDR1 and CDR2 (germline): MDHEN, SYDVKM. The CDR3 region has the DNA TGTGCCAGCAGCCCGTTAGGAGCGGCTCGAACCCAGTACTTC. Translating gives CASSPLGAARTQYF.

The chain has TRBV19 and TRBJ1-5; D is unclear. CDR3 length: 15 amino acids. Germline CDR1 reads LNHDA; CDR2 reads SQIVND (reference sequence). The V end lost 5 bases, the J end lost 10 bases, and 21 bases lay between the germline ends. The CDR3 DNA reads as TGTGCCAGTAGTGGGTGGTCAGACACGCTCCGACCCCAGCATTTT. Protein product: CASSGWSDTLRPQHF.

The chain combines TRBV7-8 with TRBJ2-7, with D possibly TRBD1 on 5 matching bases. The ends were cut back, 3 bases at V and 6 bases at J, with 9 bases in the middle. Germline V CDR1 and CDR2: SGHVS, FQNEAQ. The CDR3 contains 12 residues. The CDR3 spells CASSFPGIEQYF. CDR3 bases: TGTGCCAGCAGCTTCCCAGGGATCGAGCAGTACTTC.

The gene calls are TRBV5-1 and TRBJ1-3; TRBD1 is a possible D gene (5 bases). V lost 4 bases and J lost 0, with 11 bases in between. The CDR3 runs 15 residues. Germline assignment: CDR1 SGHRS and CDR2 YFSETQ. For the CDR3, the DNA is TGCGCCAGCAGCAGGGACGGGAGCTCTGGAAACACCATATATTTT. Its protein is CASSRDGSSGNTIYF.

CDR3 in DNA: TGTGCCAGCAACCCGACAGGGGGGGAGGGCGGGGAGCTGTTTTTT. Amino acid sequence: CASNPTGGEGGELFF. The V gene is TRBV6-5, the J gene TRBJ2-2; 9 positions match TRBD1. V trimming: 7 bases; J trimming: 7 bases; junction bases outside the gene matches: 10. This CDR3 region has 15 residues. Germline V CDR1 and CDR2: MNHEY, SVGAGI.

The chain combines TRBV11-2 with TRBJ1-1; D is unclear. V was shortened by 5 bases and J by 5 bases, with 9 bases between the two germline ends. The CDR3 totals 12 residues. The germline gives CDR1 SGHAT, CDR2 FQNNGV. CDR3 in amino acids: CASSPIGTEAFF. In DNA, the CDR3 is TGTGCCAGCAGCCCAATCGGGACTGAAGCTTTCTTT.

V usage is TRBV7-9 and J usage is TRBJ1-2; possible D gene TRBD1, 5 bases. V lost 0 bases and J lost 8, with 19 bases in between. CDR3 length: 16 residues. CDR1 is SEHNR and CDR2 is FQNEAQ in the germline V gene (reference sequence). CDR3 bases: TGTGCCAGCAGCTTAGCGGGGTCGGGGGTTTTGGAAGGCTACACCTTC. Its protein is CASSLAGSGVLEGYTF.

The V call is TRBV2, the J call TRBJ2-5; D may be TRBD1 (5 bases). The last part of the DNA fits TRBJ2-7 better; the J call may be wrong. This CDR3 region has 13 residues. The V gene's germline CDR1 is SNHLY and CDR2 FYNNEI. This chain's CDR3 is CASILQASYEQYF. CDR3 DNA: TGTGCCAGTATCCTACAGGCGTCCTACGAGCAGTACTTC.

The chain is built from TRBV27 and TRBJ2-5; D might be TRBD1 (6 bases). V was cut by 3 bases and J by 5 bases, with 16 bases left in between. Per germline, CDR1 MNHEY and CDR2 SMNVEV (reference sequence). There are 15 residues in the CDR3. The CDR3 reads CASSLGYRASETQYF. DNA of the CDR3: TGTGCCAGCAGTTTGGGGTACAGGGCTTCCGAGACCCAGTACTTC.

The chain combines TRBV30 with TRBJ2-1; TRBD2 matches at 9 bases. Germline lookup yields CDR1 GTSNPN and CDR2 SVGIG (reference sequence). Trimming took 3 bases from V and 9 from J; bases not matched to a gene: 9. The CDR3 is made up of 14 amino acids. CDR3 nucleotide sequence: TGTGCCTGGAGGGTTGAGCGGGGGGTGGGTGAGCAGTTCTTC. Translation gives CAWRVERGVGEQFF.

The chain is built from TRBV30 and TRBJ2-7; 8 positions agree with TRBD1. V dropped 2 bases and J dropped 0; count of bases not matched to a gene: 12. In germline, CDR1 is GTSNPN, CDR2 SVGIG (reference sequence). The CDR3 has 17 residues. The CDR3 bases are TGTGCCTGGAGTCTCCCCCGGGACAGGTTAAGCTCCTACGAGCAGTACTTC. This encodes CAWSLPRDRLSSYEQYF.

This chain joins TRBV5-1 and TRBJ2-1; TRBD2 agrees at 12 bases. The CDR3 contains 17 residues. The trim removed 3 bases at V and 7 bases at J, leaving 11 bases unmatched. Per germline, CDR1 SGHRS and CDR2 YFSETQ. The chain's CDR3 is CASSSFSSGGAFNEQFF. Written as DNA, the CDR3 is TGCGCCAGCAGCTCGTTCTCTAGCGGGGGGGCGTTTAATGAGCAGTTCTTC.

The chain couples TRBV11-3 to TRBJ2-2, with D possibly matching TRBD2 (6 bases). Trimming stripped 1 base from V and 3 bases from J, with 9 bases between. The germline CDR1 and CDR2 sequences are SGHNT and YENEEA. There are 15 residues in the CDR3. CDR3 sequence reads: CASSLGGLHTGELFF. Written as DNA, the CDR3 is TGTGCCAGCAGCTTAGGGGGACTCCACACCGGGGAGCTGTTTTTT.

This clone was observed a handful of times. The V call is TRBV5-4, the J call TRBJ1-1; no clear D gene. CDR1 and CDR2 from the germline V gene are SGHNT and YYREEE (reference sequence). Trimming left V 4 bases short and J 2 bases short, with 15 bases between. CDR3 length: 15 residues. CDR3: CASSHPGRPNTEAFF. CDR3 DNA: TGTGCCAGCAGCCACCCTGGGAGACCTAACACTGAAGCTTTCTTT.

The V call is TRBV5-1, the J call TRBJ2-5; 7 bases line up with TRBD1. This CDR3 has 15 amino acids. Germline-derived CDR1 and CDR2 are SGHRS and YFSETQ. The ends lost 4 bases at V and 5 bases at J; junction bases unmatched: 11. The CDR3, as DNA: TGCGCCAGCAGCAAGGGACAGCGACGCGGGGAGACCCAGTACTTC. Its protein is CASSKGQRRGETQYF.

This clone appeared a single time. This chain uses TRBV10-2 with TRBJ2-3; 11 bases fit TRBD2. Trimming cost V 6 bases and J 5 bases; bases outside gene matches: 7. The CDR3 runs 15 residues. Germline V gene data show CDR1 as WSHSY and CDR2 as SAAADI. The CDR3 coding sequence is TGCGCCAGCAGCTTAGCGGGGGGGCGGGTAGATACGCAGTATTTT. This codes for CASSLAGGRVDTQYF.

The V call is TRBV5-1, the J call TRBJ2-7, with 9 bases aligning to TRBD1. The CDR3 loop spans 15 amino acids. CDR1 is SGHRS and CDR2 is YFSETQ in the germline V gene. J gave up 6 bases and V 3 bases, and 10 bases lay outside the gene matches. CDR3: CASSSPGQGSVEQYF. The CDR3 DNA sequence: TGCGCCAGCAGCTCACCGGGACAGGGAAGTGTCGAGCAGTACTTC.

This clone was counted a few times. The genes are TRBV6-1 and TRBJ1-6; 9 nucleotides match TRBD1. The CDR3 extends over 14 amino acids. Germline V CDR1 and CDR2: MNHNS, SASEGT. Losses at the gene ends were 6 bases for V and 9 bases for J; bases not matched to a gene: 6. The CDR3 DNA sequence: TGTGCCAGCAGAAGGGACAGGGACTTTTCACCCCTCCACTTT. Its protein product is CASRRDRDFSPLHF.

This clone was counted between two and nine times. V and J are TRBV19 and TRBJ2-1, with TRBD1 matching 7 bases. The length of the CDR3 is 14 residues. Germline loops: CDR1 LNHDA, CDR2 SQIVND (reference sequence). Trimming removed 6 bases from V and 7 bases from J; junction bases left unmatched: 9. CDR3 nucleotides: TGTGCCAGTAGCGGGACAGTTGGTAGAAATGAGCAGTTCTTC. It specifies CASSGTVGRNEQFF.

V usage is TRBV9 and J usage is TRBJ1-2; TRBD1 might be the D (5 bases). With 1 base removed from V and 4 bases from J, the gap between germline ends came to 14 bases. Germline CDR1 is SGDLS and CDR2 is YYNGEE. There are 15 residues in the CDR3. The CDR3 DNA sequence: TGTGCCAGCAGCGTACAGGGAGGTCCTCGCTATGGCTACACCTTC. Its protein is CASSVQGGPRYGYTF.

This rearrangement joins TRBV29-1 to TRBJ2-6; TRBD1 is a possible D gene (6 bases). V was trimmed by 4 bases and J by 1 base, leaving 14 bases between them. Germline lookup yields CDR1 SQVTM and CDR2 ANQGSEA. This CDR3 has 16 residues. This chain's CDR3 is CSVGTRGVSGANVLTF. The DNA for the CDR3 is TGCAGCGTTGGTACCAGGGGAGTGTCTGGGGCCAACGTCCTGACTTTC.

The CDR3 is CASSRGQTSSYNSPLHF. The CDR3 DNA reads as TGTGCCAGTAGTAGGGGACAGACGAGCTCCTATAATTCACCCCTCCACTTT. The chain has TRBV19 and TRBJ1-6, with 7 bases lining up with TRBD1. The CDR3 length is 17 residues. CDR1 and CDR2 from the germline V gene are LNHDA and SQIVND (reference sequence). Trimming at V came to 4 bases and at J to 0 bases, leaving 6 bases not matched to a gene.

In its sample, this clone was seen once. This chain connects TRBV4-1 to TRBJ1-4, with 10 bases aligning to TRBD1. This CDR3 has 14 residues. The germline CDR1 and CDR2 sequences are MGHRA and YSYEKL. V lost 5 bases and J lost 5; bases outside the gene matches: 2. The CDR3 nucleotides are TGCGCCAGCAGCAGGACAGGGGGGAATGAAAAACTGTTTTTT. This translates into CASSRTGGNEKLFF.

V and J are TRBV11-3 and TRBJ2-1; D may be TRBD1 (5 bases). Looked up from germline, CDR1 is SGHNT and CDR2 is YENEEA. Trimming cost V 5 bases and J 7 bases, with 15 bases left between them. The CDR3 is 14 amino acids. Here the CDR3 reads CASSPHVGQNEQFF. Written as DNA, the CDR3 is TGTGCCAGCAGCCCCCACGTGGGGCAAAATGAGCAGTTCTTC.